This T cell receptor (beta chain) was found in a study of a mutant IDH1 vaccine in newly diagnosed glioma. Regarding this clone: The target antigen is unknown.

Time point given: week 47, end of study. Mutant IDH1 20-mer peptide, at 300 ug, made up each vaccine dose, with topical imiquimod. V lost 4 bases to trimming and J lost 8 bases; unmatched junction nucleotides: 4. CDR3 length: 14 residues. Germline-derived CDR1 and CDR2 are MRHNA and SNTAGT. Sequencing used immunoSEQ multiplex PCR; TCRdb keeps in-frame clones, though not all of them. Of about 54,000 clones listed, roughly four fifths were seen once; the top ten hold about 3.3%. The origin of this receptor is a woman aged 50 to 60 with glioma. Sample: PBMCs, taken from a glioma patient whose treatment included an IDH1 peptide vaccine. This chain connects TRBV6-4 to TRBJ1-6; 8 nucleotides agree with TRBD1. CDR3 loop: CASSATRGHSPLHF. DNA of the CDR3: TGTGCCAGCAGTGCAACCAGGGGGCATTCACCCCTCCACTTT.